This T cell receptor beta chain was observed in a study of Graves' ophthalmopathy and Graves' hyperthyroidism. Moderate-to-severe activity, CAS ≥3, NOSPECS ≥4 and a duration under 3 months were seen in donors with ophthalmopathy. Exclusion applied to patients with other autoimmune diseases, uncontrolled infections, pregnancy or lactation. Transcripts of RNA were the source for amplifying TCR beta CDR3 regions. In the first round, RT-PCR was carried out with HTBI primers, and a multiplex PCR formed the second round. TCRdb reprocessed the multiplex PCR reads with MiXCR, giving one entry per CDR3 protein. Here the sample spans about 700,000 distinct CDR3 sequences, roughly 40% being singletons. Study-wide points: Cross-validated, the 13-signature model showed 87.88%/81.08% sensitivity/specificity, and 80%/75% in the test set. Most thyroid-expanded clonotypes exceeding 0.001 frequency were also found in blood.

The CDR3 consists of 14 residues. V was shortened by 5 bases and J by 9 bases, with 20 bases between the two germline ends. The V gene's germline CDR1 is SGDLS and CDR2 YYNGEE. Of note for this clonotype: The antigen remains undetermined. A much larger clone differs from this one at a single base, so this may be a read error.

The receptor's source is an adult man with Graves' ophthalmopathy. The chain recombines TRBV9 with TRBJ2-5, with D possibly matching TRBD2 (6 bases). The sample comprised peripheral blood. CDR3 sequence reads: CASREKGTWEAQYF. CDR3 sequence (DNA): TGTGCCAGCAGGGAGAAGGGGACGTGGGAGGCCCAGTACTTC.